Below are 14 T cell receptor beta chains sequenced from a single sample in a study of OX40 agonist ivuxolimab in advanced cancers. TCRdb's table, derived via immunoSEQ multiplex PCR, lists solely in-frame clones and lacks some. The data show around 80,000 clones, about nine tenths seen once. The material was CD4+ or CD8+ T cells sorted from blood, obtained in a trial of the OX40 agonist ivuxolimab. The receptors shown here come from an adult with an advanced solid tumor such as melanoma, head and neck, liver or kidney cancer.

This chain joins TRBV25-1 and TRBJ1-1; 8 bases are shared with TRBD1. V trimming: 4 bases; J trimming: 6 bases; junction bases outside the gene matches: 10. The CDR3 loop spans 15 amino acids. The germline V gene has CDR1 MGHDK and CDR2 SYGVNS. CDR3 residues: CASSAADREYSEAFF. The CDR3 nucleotides are TGTGCCAGCAGTGCCGCGGACAGGGAGTATTCTGAAGCTTTCTTT.

CDR3 DNA: TGTGCCATCAGTGCCGGGACTAGGGGCTACACCTTC. It is translated as CAISAGTRGYTF. This chain connects TRBV10-3 to TRBJ1-2; D is perhaps TRBD1 (5 bases). V lost 4 bases to trimming and J lost 8 bases, with 11 bases between them. Germline V gene data show CDR1 as ENHRY and CDR2 as SYGVKD. The CDR3 covers 12 residues.

The rearrangement uses TRBV6-1 and TRBJ2-7; D unresolved. Germline CDR1 MNHNS, CDR2 SASEGT. CDR3 length: 11 residues. With 6 bases removed from V and 8 bases from J, the gap between germline ends came to 11 bases. The CDR3 DNA reads TGTGCCAGCAGGGATCAGGTGAAGCAGTACTTC. Its translation is CASRDQVKQYF.

The chain combines TRBV28 with TRBJ1-4; no reliable D call. The CDR3 spans 14 residues. Germline lookup yields CDR1 MDHEN and CDR2 SYDVKM. The V gene lost 2 bases and the J gene lost 2 bases, with 6 bases spanning the gap. The CDR3, as DNA: TGTGCCAGCAGTTTAGTGCTGACTAATGAAAAACTGTTTTTT. It codes for CASSLVLTNEKLFF. Variable domain in full (rest from reference TRBV28 and TRBJ1-4): DVKVTQSSRYLVKRTGEKVFLECVQDMDHENMFWYRQDPGLGLRLIYFSYDVKMKEKGDIPEGYSVSREKKERFSLILESASTNQTSMYLCASSLVLTNEKLFFGSGTQLSVL.

The chain links TRBV19 to TRBJ2-1; the D is unclear. V lost 5 bases, J lost 9 bases, and 20 bases lay in between. Germline loops: CDR1 LNHDA, CDR2 SQIVND (reference sequence). The CDR3 is 15 amino acids. CDR3 protein: CASSSEGFSIGEQFF. In DNA, the CDR3 is TGTGCCAGTAGTTCGGAAGGGTTTAGTATTGGTGAGCAGTTCTTC.

The V call is TRBV5-1, the J call TRBJ1-1; D gene uncertain. V was cut by 0 bases and J by 5 bases, with 11 bases left in between. The CDR3 sequence is 14 residues long. Germline-derived CDR1 and CDR2 are SGHRS and YFSETQ. The CDR3 DNA reads as TGCGCCAGCAGCTTGGACCCTCAAAAAACTGAAGCTTTCTTT. Translating it yields CASSLDPQKTEAFF. The full variable domain, in which reference TRBV5-1 and TRBJ1-1 provide the parts outside the CDR3, is KAGVTQTPRYLIKTRGQQVTLSCSPISGHRSVSWYQQTPGQGLQFLFEYFSETQRNKGNFPGRFSGRQFSNSRSEMNVSTLELGDSALYLCASSLDPQKTEAFFGQGTRLTVV.

This clone has a single count. This chain joins TRBV28 and TRBJ2-5; possibly TRBD2 for D (6 bases). This CDR3 spans 16 amino acids. V was shortened by 6 bases and J by 5 bases, with 22 bases between the two germline ends. Germline V gives CDR1 MDHEN, CDR2 SYDVKM. For the CDR3, the DNA is TGTGCCAGCAGCCAGATCAGACAGCTTGGGGGGGAGACCCAGTACTTC. This translates into CASSQIRQLGGETQYF.

The CDR3 DNA sequence: TGTGCCAGTAGTGGTCGCAGGGGGGTCGGTTCTAACTATGGCTACACCTTC. It codes for CASSGRRGVGSNYGYTF. V usage is TRBV19 and J usage is TRBJ1-2, with 7 bases matching TRBD1. The CDR3 has 17 residues. Trimming removed 5 bases from V and 0 bases from J; junction bases left unmatched: 12. The germline V gene encodes CDR1 LNHDA and CDR2 SQIVND (reference sequence).

This clone was observed a single time. The J gene is TRBJ2-5, the V gene TRBV7-2; D is unclear. Trimming shortened V by 1 base and J by 7 bases, and 13 bases separated the two germline ends. Germline V lookup: CDR1 SGHTA, CDR2 FQGNSA. This CDR3 comprises 14 residues. The CDR3 protein is CASSLEGTHGTQYF. CDR3 nucleotides: TGTGCCAGCAGCTTAGAAGGCACCCACGGGACCCAGTACTTC.

The chain links TRBV7-3 to TRBJ2-5; 12 bases align to TRBD2. CDR1 is SGHTA, CDR2 FQGTGA, per germline. This CDR3 has 16 amino acids. Unmatched junction bases numbered 7, after V lost 7 bases and J lost 1 base. In DNA, the CDR3 is TGTGCCAGCATCCTAGCGGGGGGGCCCCTCCAAGAGACCCAGTACTTC. Residues: CASILAGGPLQETQYF.

This clone was observed a single time. This chain connects TRBV6-4 to TRBJ2-7, with D perhaps TRBD1 (5 bases). The CDR3 is 14 residues long. Trimming removed 6 bases from V and 5 bases from J, with 17 bases in between. In germline, CDR1 is MRHNA, CDR2 SNTAGT. CDR3 sequence (DNA): TGTGCCAGCAGGAAAATTGGGGCGGTGGACGAGCAGTACTTC. This sequence encodes CASRKIGAVDEQYF.

This chain links TRBV19 with TRBJ2-1, with D tentatively TRBD2 (6 bases). CDR3 length equals 14 residues. Trimming stripped 6 bases from V and 0 bases from J, with 9 bases between. The V gene's germline CDR1 is LNHDA and CDR2 SQIVND (reference sequence). The CDR3 loop is CASRSTSSYNEQFF. DNA for the CDR3: TGTGCCAGTAGATCGACTAGCTCCTACAATGAGCAGTTCTTC.

This clone came up once. V gene TRBV2 combines with J gene TRBJ1-2; no reliable D call. Germline assignment: CDR1 SNHLY and CDR2 FYNNEI. The CDR3 has 13 residues. Trimming left V 5 bases short and J 5 bases short, with 12 bases between. The CDR3 is CASSRRQNYGYTF. The CDR3 nucleotides are TGTGCCAGCAGTCGAAGGCAGAATTATGGCTACACCTTC.

The genes are TRBV30 and TRBJ1-1; D is uncertain. This CDR3 has 13 residues. Germline lookup yields CDR1 GTSNPN and CDR2 SVGIG (reference sequence). The V gene lost 3 bases and the J gene lost 6 bases, with 14 bases spanning the gap. The CDR3 DNA reads TGTGCCTGGAGGATCGGAGTTCTTGCTGAAGCTTTCTTT. Translating gives CAWRIGVLAEAFF. Looking up the rest from reference TRBV30 and TRBJ1-1 gives the full variable domain: SQTIHQWPATLVQPVGSPLSLECTVEGTSNPNLYWYRQAAGRGLQLLFYSVGIGQISSEVPQNLSASRPQDRQFILSSKKLLLSDSGFYLCAWRIGVLAEAFFGQGTRLTVV.